These 9 T cell receptor beta chains originate from one sample sequenced in a study of early T cells in non-severe SARS-CoV-2 infection (dated by TCRdb to the early 2020s). The library was prepared using 5' RACE. Sequencer: NextSeq 500. Through fastp at Q25 and MiXCR, TCRdb rebuilt clones from the public reads, retaining in-frame beta chains. Identical CDR3 proteins give one entry, which carries the most common genes and DNA. In this sample the table shows 30,000 to 40,000 distinct CDR3 sequences, 3.5% to 5% of which occur a single time. The ten largest make up about 6.3% of the sample. Sequencing was performed on whole blood. These receptors all stem from an adult who was a healthcare worker with PCR-confirmed SARS-CoV-2 infection or an uninfected control (not recorded which).

This clonotype came up many times. This chain links TRBV5-1 with TRBJ1-1, with TRBD1 as a possible D gene (5 bases). CDR1 is SGHRS, CDR2 YFSETQ, per germline. V was pared by 6 bases and J by 4 bases, with 13 bases between. The CDR3 is made up of 13 amino acids. CDR3 DNA sequence: TGCGCCAGCACGGACAACCCTAGCACTGAAGCTTTCTTT. It codes for CASTDNPSTEAFF.

This clonotype was counted ten times or more. The J gene is TRBJ1-6, the V gene TRBV18, with TRBD1 matching over 8 bases. The CDR3 contains 16 residues. Germline values: CDR1 KGHSH, CDR2 LQKENI. The J segment lost 5 bases and the V segment lost 6 bases, leaving 9 bases of the junction unmatched. In DNA form, the CDR3 reads TGTGCCAGCTCCCCAGTTCAGGGGGCGAATAATTCACCCCTCCACTTT. It translates to CASSPVQGANNSPLHF.

This clonotype was observed many times. The chain joins TRBV20-1 to TRBJ2-7; 13 bases fit TRBD2. Germline CDR1 DFQATT, CDR2 SNEGSKA (reference sequence). The V gene end was trimmed by 7 bases and the J gene end by 7 bases; junction bases not matched to a gene: 7. This CDR3 is built from 13 residues. CDR3 DNA: TGCAGTGGGTCGACTAGCGGGAGGTCTGAGCAGTACTTC. Translation gives CSGSTSGRSEQYF.

This clonotype was counted at least ten times. The V gene is TRBV5-1, the J gene TRBJ2-4; D perhaps matches TRBD1 (7 bases). Germline V lookup: CDR1 SGHRS, CDR2 YFSETQ. With 1 base removed from V and 8 bases from J, the gap between germline ends came to 19 bases. The CDR3 has 16 residues. CDR3 in DNA: TGCGCCAGCAGCTTGCTGTCAGGGGGTCCGGGGGACATTCAGTACTTC. This sequence encodes CASSLLSGGPGDIQYF.

This clonotype was detected ten times or more. V is TRBV7-6 and J is TRBJ2-1; 7 bases agree with TRBD2. With V trimmed by 8 bases and J by 2 bases, 3 bases remained unmatched. CDR1 and CDR2 (germline): SGHVS, FNYEAQ. The CDR3 totals 13 residues. In DNA, the CDR3 is TGTGCCAGCGGACTAGTTCCCTACAATGAGCAGTTCTTC. Amino acid sequence: CASGLVPYNEQFF.

This clonotype was recorded many times. J is TRBJ2-1 and V is TRBV20-1, with no clear D. CDR3 size: 11 residues. In germline, CDR1 is DFQATT, CDR2 SNEGSKA (reference sequence). The germline V and J ends were trimmed by 6 bases and 10 bases, with 13 bases remaining between them. CDR3: CSATLFGEQFF. DNA of the CDR3: TGCAGTGCCACCCTCTTCGGGGAGCAGTTCTTC.

Ten or more counts support this clonotype. V is TRBV11-2 and J is TRBJ1-2; 7 bases align to TRBD1. The CDR3 has 13 amino acids. The ends lost 0 bases at V and 7 bases at J; junction bases unmatched: 2. Germline loops: CDR1 SGHAT, CDR2 FQNNGV. The chain's CDR3 is CASSLDWTGGYTF. CDR3 nucleotides: TGTGCCAGCAGCTTAGATTGGACAGGTGGCTACACCTTC.

About this clonotype itself: This may be a read error, as it is one base from a much larger clone. CDR3 protein: CTSSPGSLGANVLTF. CDR3 in DNA: TGTACCAGCAGCCCCGGCTCTCTCGGGGCCAACGTCCTGACTTTC. V usage is TRBV9 and J usage is TRBJ2-6; D is unclear. Germline V lookup: CDR1 SGDLS, CDR2 YYNGEE. The CDR3 is made up of 15 amino acids.

This clonotype appeared many times. The chain carries TRBV5-4 and TRBJ2-5; 8 bases are shared with TRBD2. V shed 0 bases, J shed 2 bases, and the junction held 0 bases outside the gene matches. Per germline, CDR1 SGHNT and CDR2 YYREEE (reference sequence). The CDR3 has 14 amino acids. The CDR3 nucleotides are TGTGCCAGCAGCTTGGGACTAGCGCAAGAGACCCAGTACTTC. Its protein product is CASSLGLAQETQYF.